The 31 T cell receptor beta chains presented below share a single source sample, sequenced in a study of T cell repertoires in cytomegalovirus infection. No cognate antigen is known for these TCRs. TCRdb processed the reads anew with MiXCR; each CDR3 protein has one entry. Among approximately 390,000 distinct CDR3 sequences listed, nearly 35% were seen once. The sequencing used cultured PBMCs, collected from culture after CMV antigen stimulation. These receptors originate from a human donor in good health (CMV status not recorded). Some clones in this sample may be carry-over from other donors' samples.

The CDR3 DNA follows: TGTGCCAGCAGCGGACTAGCGGATGGCTACGAGCAGTACTTC. It is translated as CASSGLADGYEQYF. The chain joins TRBV7-2 to TRBJ2-7; 10 bases align to TRBD2. V was pared by 5 bases and J by 3 bases, with 4 bases of the junction left unmatched. The CDR3 totals 14 residues. The germline V gene encodes CDR1 SGHTA and CDR2 FQGNSA.

This clonotype showed up just a few times. This sequence joins TRBV2 and TRBJ1-3, with D unresolved. With 7 bases removed from V and 2 bases from J, the gap between germline ends came to 15 bases. The CDR3 sequence is 15 residues long. CDR1 and CDR2 from the germline V gene are SNHLY and FYNNEI. CDR3 sequence reads: CASTFGPPAGNTIYF. The CDR3 DNA reads as TGTGCCAGCACATTTGGGCCTCCGGCTGGAAACACCATATATTTT.

The sample holds a few counts of this clonotype. The chain combines TRBV12-3 or TRBV12-4 with TRBJ1-1; possible D gene TRBD1, 5 bases. This CDR3 region has 14 residues. Trimming cost V 6 bases and J 1 base, with 12 bases left between them. CDR3 coding DNA: TGTGCCAGCAGCCCGGGACTCTCGAACACTGAAGCTTTCTTT. Translation gives CASSPGLSNTEAFF.

This clonotype was seen at least ten times. The chain carries TRBV7-2 and TRBJ1-3; D may be TRBD1 (5 bases). Per the germline V gene, CDR1 is SGHTA and CDR2 is FQGNSA. V was cut by 5 bases and J by 4 bases, with 21 bases left in between. The CDR3 has 17 amino acids. The CDR3 is CASSTSSSGTDGNTIYF. The CDR3 DNA sequence: TGTGCCAGCAGCACATCCAGCTCTGGGACCGACGGAAACACCATATATTTT.

V is TRBV28 and J is TRBJ2-1, with 8 positions matching TRBD2. V shed 7 bases, J shed 1 base, and the junction held 3 bases outside the gene matches. Germline CDR1 reads MDHEN; CDR2 reads SYDVKM. This CDR3 contains 14 residues. In DNA, the CDR3 is TGTGCCAGCAAACCGGGAGGGTCCTACAATGAGCAGTTCTTC. Its translation: CASKPGGSYNEQFF.

This clonotype was detected only a few times. J is TRBJ1-2 and V is TRBV12-3 or TRBV12-4, with D perhaps TRBD1 (6 bases). V lost 7 bases to trimming and J lost 2 bases, with 11 bases between them. This CDR3 comprises 13 residues. The CDR3 nucleotides are TGTGCCAGCACCCCGGGGGCAAACTATGGCTACACCTTC. Its translation is CASTPGANYGYTF.

The chain is built from TRBV19 and TRBJ1-2; unclear D gene. The CDR3 sequence is 15 residues long. Between the trimmed V and J ends, which lost 8 bases and 5 bases, there was a span of 21 bases. Germline V gene data show CDR1 as LNHDA and CDR2 as SQIVND (reference sequence). Written as DNA, the CDR3 is TGTGCCAGTGGCTACCGGGTGACGAATCCATATGGCTACACCTTC. It is translated as CASGYRVTNPYGYTF.

Comment on this clonotype: A read error may be the cause here, since a much bigger clone is one base away. The gene calls are TRBV19 and TRBJ2-3, with TRBD2 identical over 7 bases. The CDR3 runs 13 residues. Germline V lookup: CDR1 LNHDA, CDR2 SQIVND (reference sequence). The CDR3 protein is CASSGRSTETQYF. The DNA for the CDR3 is TGTGCCAGTAGCGGGAGGAGCACAGAGACGCAGTATTTT.

This clonotype was observed a few times. V is TRBV28 and J is TRBJ1-1; TRBD1 is a possible D gene (5 bases). The V gene lost 3 bases and the J gene lost 1 base, with 12 bases spanning the gap. CDR1 and CDR2 from the germline V gene are MDHEN and SYDVKM. The CDR3 contains 15 residues. CDR3 coding DNA: TGTGCCAGCAGTTTGTTTGTTCAGGGGAACACTGAAGCTTTCTTT. Its protein product is CASSLFVQGNTEAFF. Filled out from reference TRBV28 and TRBJ1-1, the complete variable domain reads DVKVTQSSRYLVKRTGEKVFLECVQDMDHENMFWYRQDPGLGLRLIYFSYDVKMKEKGDIPEGYSVSREKKERFSLILESASTNQTSMYLCASSLFVQGNTEAFFGQGTRLTVV.

V gene TRBV19 combines with J gene TRBJ2-5, with TRBD2 matching over 11 bases. The V gene end was trimmed by 5 bases and the J gene end by 0 bases; junction bases not matched to a gene: 14. This CDR3 has 19 amino acids. CDR1 LNHDA and CDR2 SQIVND come from the germline V gene (reference sequence). The CDR3 loop is CASSGAGVAGGPYQETQYF. The CDR3 DNA follows: TGTGCCAGTAGTGGGGCAGGGGTAGCGGGAGGGCCTTACCAAGAGACCCAGTACTTC.

V gene TRBV4-1 combines with J gene TRBJ2-6; no clear D. The germline V and J ends were trimmed by 1 base and 0 bases, with 13 bases remaining between them. Germline CDR1 and CDR2: MGHRA and YSYEKL. CDR3 length: 18 residues. CDR3 protein: CASSQVPGLSSGANVLTF. The CDR3 nucleotides read TGCGCCAGCAGCCAAGTCCCCGGGTTATCCTCTGGGGCCAACGTCCTGACTTTC.

CDR3 residues: CASSFGQNVNTEAFF. In nucleotides, the CDR3 is TGTGCCAGCAGCTTCGGACAGAATGTGAACACTGAAGCTTTCTTT. This chain uses TRBV7-2 with TRBJ1-1; possible D gene TRBD1, 6 bases. The germline CDR1 and CDR2 sequences are SGHTA and FQGNSA. This CDR3 has 15 amino acids. Between the trimmed V and J ends, which lost 3 bases and 0 bases, there was a span of 11 bases.

This clonotype showed up just a few times. The rearrangement uses TRBV28 and TRBJ2-7, with TRBD2 matching 11 bases. The V segment lost 5 bases and the J segment 9 bases; nucleotides outside the gene matches: 6. CDR3 length equals 13 residues. Per germline, CDR1 MDHEN and CDR2 SYDVKM. CDR3 DNA: TGTGCCAGCAGTCTTGGACTAGCGGGCTTGCAGTACGTC. Protein sequence: CASSLGLAGLQYV.

The rearrangement links TRBV7-8 to TRBJ1-4, with D hard to call. The length of the CDR3 is 14 residues. V was trimmed by 3 bases and J by 4 bases, leaving 9 bases between them. Per the germline V gene, CDR1 is SGHVS and CDR2 is FQNEAQ. CDR3 DNA sequence: TGTGCCAGCAGCTTTCGACGCTATAATGAAAAACTGTTTTTT. Encoded protein: CASSFRRYNEKLFF.

The chain joins TRBV12-3 or TRBV12-4 to TRBJ2-2; 10 bases agree with TRBD2. This CDR3 comprises 17 residues. The ends lost 5 bases at V and 2 bases at J; junction bases unmatched: 8. The CDR3 sequence: CASSTTGLALNTGELFF. The CDR3 DNA follows: TGTGCCAGCAGTACTACGGGACTAGCGTTAAACACCGGGGAGCTGTTTTTT.

This chain connects TRBV3-1 to TRBJ2-1, with TRBD2 matching 8 bases. The CDR3 spans 15 residues. Germline CDR1 and CDR2: LGHDT and YNNKEL (reference sequence). With V trimmed by 4 bases and J by 6 bases, 8 bases remained unmatched. Here the CDR3 reads CASSRGGSGINEQFF. Here the CDR3 DNA reads TGTGCCAGCAGCCGTGGGGGTAGCGGGATCAATGAGCAGTTCTTC.

This sequence joins TRBV5-1 and TRBJ2-5; 10 nucleotides align to TRBD1. V was clipped by 3 bases and J by 1 base; unmatched bases: 3. Germline values: CDR1 SGHRS, CDR2 YFSETQ. CDR3 size: 15 residues. The CDR3 nucleotides read TGCGCCAGCAGCTCCCGGACAGGGGGCCAAGAGACCCAGTACTTC. Its protein product is CASSSRTGGQETQYF.

This clonotype has only a few counts. The rearrangement uses TRBV7-2 and TRBJ2-1; TRBD2 agrees at 7 bases. The CDR3 is 15 amino acids. In germline, CDR1 is SGHTA, CDR2 FQGNSA. V dropped 5 bases and J dropped 1; count of bases not matched to a gene: 5. CDR3 loop: CASSNIAGSYNEQFF. The CDR3 nucleotides read TGTGCCAGCAGCAATATAGCGGGTTCCTACAATGAGCAGTTCTTC.

This clonotype was picked up many times. V usage is TRBV11-3 and J usage is TRBJ1-1; D is undetermined. Trimming removed 5 bases at V and 3 bases at J, with 19 bases between. Germline V gives CDR1 SGHNT, CDR2 YENEEA. CDR3 size: 16 residues. CDR3 amino acids: CASSPHGVGWYTEAFF. The CDR3 bases are TGTGCCAGCAGCCCCCACGGGGTAGGATGGTACACTGAAGCTTTCTTT.

V gene TRBV11-3 combines with J gene TRBJ2-7; no reliable D call. Per the germline V gene, CDR1 is SGHNT and CDR2 is YENEEA. This CDR3 region has 14 residues. Trimming pared 5 bases from V and 2 bases from J, leaving 13 bases between. CDR3 sequence (DNA): TGTGCCAGCAGCCCAGGCACCGGCGCCTACGAGCAGTACGTC. Amino acid sequence: CASSPGTGAYEQYV.

This clonotype has just a few counts. The CDR3 DNA follows: TGCAGCGTTTTTCTAAACACTGAAGCTTTCTTT. This encodes CSVFLNTEAFF. The V and J genes are TRBV29-1 and TRBJ1-1, with D unresolved. Trimming shortened V by 5 bases and J by 2 bases, and 6 bases separated the two germline ends. CDR1 and CDR2 (germline): SQVTM, ANQGSEA. This CDR3 is 11 amino acids long. The full variable domain, rest sourced from reference TRBV29-1 and TRBJ1-1, is SAVISQKPSRDICQRGTSLTIQCQVDSQVTMMFWYRQQPGQSLTLIATANQGSEATYESGFVIDKFPISRPNLTFSTLTVSNMSPEDSSIYLCSVFLNTEAFFGQGTRLTVV.

A few counts support this clonotype. The chain has TRBV19 and TRBJ2-2; 8 nucleotides match TRBD2. The CDR3 runs to 20 residues. With 10 bases clipped from V and 4 bases from J, the junction kept 26 bases outside the gene matches. CDR1 LNHDA and CDR2 SQIVND come from the germline V gene (reference sequence). The CDR3 DNA reads as TGTGCCAAAACGGTCCTGCGTTTAGGTTCAGCGGGAGACGCCACCGGGGAGCTGTTTTTT. Encoded protein: CAKTVLRLGSAGDATGELFF.

This clonotype was counted between two and nine times. This chain joins TRBV20-1 and TRBJ2-3; 10 bases fit TRBD2. The CDR3 sequence is 15 residues long. J lost 3 bases, V lost 4 bases, and 7 bases had no gene match. In germline, CDR1 is DFQATT, CDR2 SNEGSKA (reference sequence). This CDR3 is CSAMGTSDPTDTQYF. The CDR3, as DNA: TGCAGTGCTATGGGGACTAGCGATCCTACAGATACGCAGTATTTT.

This chain joins TRBV20-1 and TRBJ1-5; D is ambiguous. V gave up 1 base and J gave up 6 bases, with 7 bases separating them. Germline V lookup: CDR1 DFQATT, CDR2 SNEGSKA (reference sequence). This CDR3 spans 12 amino acids. CDR3 region: CSARGFCQPQHF. CDR3 coding DNA: TGCAGTGCTAGAGGATTTTGTCAGCCCCAGCATTTT.

The rearrangement links TRBV27 to TRBJ2-1, with no clear D. The CDR3 covers 14 residues. Trimming shortened V by 4 bases and J by 6 bases, and 13 bases separated the two germline ends. The germline V gene encodes CDR1 MNHEY and CDR2 SMNVEV (reference sequence). CDR3 in DNA: TGTGCCAGCAGTTCTCGAATAGACGGCAATGAGCAGTTCTTC. Translated, it gives CASSSRIDGNEQFF.

This clonotype occurred a few times. The chain couples TRBV19 to TRBJ1-5; 10 bases are a match to TRBD1. Losses at the gene ends were 1 base for V and 3 bases for J; bases not matched to a gene: 9. Germline loops: CDR1 LNHDA, CDR2 SQIVND (reference sequence). The CDR3 contains 18 residues. The CDR3 nucleotides read TGTGCCAGTAGTATAGGGGACAGGGGCTTATCGATCAATCAGCCCCAGCATTTT. Translated, it gives CASSIGDRGLSINQPQHF.

This clonotype was recorded a few times. This rearrangement joins TRBV27 to TRBJ1-2; TRBD1 agrees at 9 bases. Trimming removed 4 bases from V and 5 bases from J; junction bases left unmatched: 8. Germline V CDR1 and CDR2: MNHEY, SMNVEV (reference sequence). The CDR3 sequence is 15 residues long. The CDR3 loop is CASSSYGQGWYGYTF. The CDR3 coding sequence is TGTGCCAGCAGTTCTTACGGACAGGGGTGGTATGGCTACACCTTC.

This clonotype showed up many times. The CDR3 spells CASSLEGRGTGDTQYF. CDR3 in DNA: TGTGCCAGCAGCTTAGAGGGCAGGGGTACGGGAGATACGCAGTATTTT. The gene calls are TRBV7-2 and TRBJ2-3, with D tentatively TRBD1 (6 bases). The V gene lost 1 base and the J gene lost 5 bases, with 16 bases spanning the gap. There are 16 residues in the CDR3. Looked up from germline, CDR1 is SGHTA and CDR2 is FQGNSA.

This clonotype was recorded many times. The rearrangement links TRBV7-8 to TRBJ1-2; D is undetermined. This CDR3 is built from 17 residues. The germline CDR1 and CDR2 sequences are SGHVS and FQNEAQ. Trimming took 3 bases from V and 2 from J, leaving 19 bases between them. CDR3: CASSFLWFMDPNYGYTF. DNA for the CDR3: TGTGCCAGCAGCTTCCTATGGTTTATGGACCCAAACTATGGCTACACCTTC.

The chain uses TRBV7-2 and TRBJ2-5; 7 positions agree with TRBD2. V lost 5 bases, J lost 5 bases, and 14 bases stayed unmatched. Germline CDR1 and CDR2: SGHTA and FQGNSA. The CDR3 is 16 residues long. The CDR3 bases are TGTGCCAGCAGCCGGGGACTAAGTGGTTCTTGGGAGACCCAGTACTTC. Its protein product is CASSRGLSGSWETQYF.

The chain recombines TRBV4-3 with TRBJ2-1, with 7 nucleotides matching TRBD1. The CDR3 spans 14 residues. Germline V gene data show CDR1 as LGHNA and CDR2 as YSLEER. The trim removed 0 bases at V and 9 bases at J, leaving 5 bases unmatched. CDR3: CASSQDSRGLEQFF. CDR3 DNA sequence: TGCGCCAGCAGCCAAGATTCTAGGGGGCTTGAGCAGTTCTTC.